Given below is one TCR beta chain in context. Its antigen is unknown. No per-base quality is available; no much larger clone lies one base away. According to the germline V gene, CDR1 reads LGHNA and CDR2 reads YSLEER. CDR3 length: 18 amino acids, cysteine to phenylalanine. Only the CDR3 DNA stays, 54 bases, in frame from base 1. A distance of 27 bases separates the germline ends of V and J, which lose 2 bases and 10 bases respectively. Libraries were constructed by the immunoSEQ multiplex PCR assay. For the multiplex PCR, a mixture combining 60 forward primers for TCR Vbeta segments and 13 reverse primers for TCR Jbeta segments was used. Amplification of the CDR3 region of rearranged TCR beta genes was performed with a multiplex PCR assay on genomic DNA. On the Illumina HiSeq System, the amplified TCR beta libraries were sequenced as 87-base-pair reads. The paper's data handling went like this. In a later analysis, tens of millions of unique TCR beta chains were counted across the 666 repertoires, and around 10 million of these chains were shared by at least two donors. Raw reads were error-corrected and collapsed into unique sequences by a nearest-neighbor algorithm in which closely related sequences were merged to remove PCR and sequencing errors. CDR3 sequences were aligned to IMGT reference sequences to assign V, D and J gene segments. For a sequence to be retained, a match of at least six nucleotides to both a V gene segment and a J gene segment was required. A rearrangement counted as productive if the CDR3 had no stop codons and remained in frame with V and J, and every other rearrangement counted as non-productive. CDR3 was defined according to IMGT convention as the region running from the second conserved V-encoded cysteine to the conserved J-encoded phenylalanine. In an earlier analysis of some 550 of the donors, sequences lacking an unambiguous match to a single V gene segment were excluded. An earlier analysis of around 600 of the donors classified V segments as functional when productive rearrangements were above 56.7% and as segregating when the standard deviation between donors was above 5%. A statistical classification framework was built to diagnose cytomegalovirus status from the catalog of TCR beta chain sequences. In a later analysis, TCR nucleotide sequences were compared against IMGT/GENE-DB human TR gene sequences so that V and J genes could be assigned. The TCRdist pipeline was used in a later analysis to assign CDR3 sequences and most-parsimonious VDJ recombination scenarios. A later analysis defined each TCR beta chain by its CDR3 amino acid sequence plus V-gene family, and excluded reads lacking a unique V-gene family. As a way to deal with suspected cross-contamination and a sequencing artifact, a later analysis dropped more than 500 nucleotide sequences that were highly shared and had low generation probability. A later analysis calculated a clonal expansion index for each public chain from normalized within-repertoire ranks of inferred template counts. A later analysis computed generation probabilities with a VDJ recombination model fitted to out-of-frame rearrangements, and checked the results against IGoR. Hypergeometric tests were used in a later analysis to score TCR-TCR, TCR-HLA and TCR-CMV co-occurrence, with a repertoire-size bias correction applied to the TCR pairs. To estimate false discovery rates, a later analysis permuted the HLA or CMV assignments 20 times. In a later analysis, co-occurring TCRs were grouped with DBSCAN, and TCRdist sequence similarity was added when clustering was performed within HLA-allele-positive subsets. Co-occurrence clustering excluded repertoires with fewer than 30,000 or more than 120,000 public chains, plus five with anomalous nucleotide sharing. Imported from immuneACCESS, the table was reduced by TCRdb to in-frame sequences with V and J called. These copies leave out some clones; in studies compared against another copy, an unresolved V gene accounts for under half, and the cause of the remainder is not known. D and trimming come from the DNA, and the V and J calls and clone size come from that table. This sample is represented by approximately 170,000 clones; roughly 83% of them were singletons. The ten top clones hold around 1.3% of the sample.

The cohort consisted of more than 650 healthy bone marrow donors. At the time of sampling, every cohort member was nominally healthy, though immune exposures that went unrecorded were likely present. The donor tested CMV seronegative, placing the donor among the 350 to 400 seronegative members of the cohort. Each donor provided a peripheral blood sample, and peripheral blood mononuclear cells were used for TCR beta sequencing. The Qiagen DNeasy Blood Extraction Kit was used to extract genomic DNA from the blood cell samples. The data are from a study of cytomegalovirus exposure and HLA in healthy donors (dated by TCRdb to about 2017). Regarding the study in general: An earlier analysis of under 600 of the donors reported more than 250 Gb of sequence data and around 120 million unique TCR beta sequences from about 200 million T cells. A later genetic analysis used genome-wide SNP genotypes for about 60% of the roughly 700 donors, treating that subset as a discovery cohort. To study patterns of TCR occurrence, a later analysis re-analyzed previously published TCR beta repertoires from more than 550 donors and added high-resolution HLA genotyping. The T cell repertoires of some 670 subjects were profiled by immunosequencing and related to cytomegalovirus serostatus. Typing coverage differed by locus: A, B, C, DRB1 and DQB1 were typed in roughly 620-630 donors, DQA1 in 522, DPA1 in some 600, and DPB1 in 400 to 480. In addition to the first cohort of approximately 650 subjects, a separate validation cohort of 130 or so different subjects was used. Rather than drawing on any new phenotypic data, the later analysis identified candidate immune exposures from TCR beta sequences and the way those sequences occurred across donors. An early release that covered several hundred HLA-typed donors contained 250 to 350 gigabases of sequencing data and 85 million to 100 million unique TCR sequences. The study combined high-throughput TCR immunosequencing, statistical association of individual TCRs with disease status, and machine learning to predict cytomegalovirus infection status. The study aimed to test whether cataloging public T cell receptors could reveal signatures of past pathogen exposure. Among 398 genotyped donors of the cohort, an average of approximately 240,000 unique TCR beta nucleotide sequences were sequenced per donor, roughly 20% of them non-productive. Of the roughly 400 genotyped donors, around 81% fell in the genetic ancestry cluster associated with self-reported Caucasian donors. Donor age, sex, ethnicity and CMV serostatus were compiled together with the repertoire data. HLA typing covered class I and class II loci at four-digit resolution. In an earlier analysis of about 590 of the donors, high-throughput TCR beta sequencing was used to judge whether each TCR beta V gene segment behaved as functional or pseudogenic. Because of strong linkage in the cohort, four or five DR-DQ haplotypes were treated as single units for association and clustering. All discovery cohort repertoires had been generated on a single sequencing platform.

Paper-wide results and their limitations: The 87-base-pair reads could not distinguish some IMGT-functional V segments, including TRBV6-2 and TRBV6-3, so those segments were excluded. Assigning TCR associations to individual alleles was difficult when HLA alleles, especially DR and DQ, strongly co-occurred. Broadly in line with IMGT annotations, most TCR beta V segments showed up in productive rearrangements about 87% or about 30% of the time in an earlier analysis of approximately 640 of the donors. Across donors, most TCR sequences were observed very rarely, whereas some public TCRs were present in many individuals. A later analysis reported that several top co-occurrence clusters appeared linked to parvovirus B19, influenza, CMV and Epstein-Barr virus. Because HLA typing was unavailable for some donors at each locus, only the typed subset was used in association tests. Because counts were too low, more than 15 rarely observed V segments, including chromosome 9 orphons, were left out of the earlier analysis of a few hundred of the donors. Three of the identified cytomegalovirus-associated TCR beta chains were confirmed in vitro to be specific for cytomegalovirus antigens. The study gave a list of 150 to 200 TCR beta chains associated with cytomegalovirus. According to a later analysis, TCR association rates differed among HLA loci, with DRB1 alleles showing the most associated TCRs and HLA-C alleles showing the fewest. In this cohort, only TCR beta chains were sequenced, and detectable features were limited by the absence of alpha or paired-chain data. A later genetic analysis associated a missense DCLRE1C variant with V-gene and J-gene trimming of TCR beta chains, and an independent cohort replicated the association. In a later analysis, HLA-associated TCR beta chains were found to be more clonally expanded and to have lower generation probabilities than equally common non-associated chains. At a false discovery rate of 0.05, a later analysis linked fewer than 20,000 TCR beta sequences to specific HLA alleles. For the cohort, immune exposure information was limited to CMV serostatus. A cluster of highly shared sequence variants was judged likely to represent a technical artifact of the sequencing pipeline. Most CMV-associated TCR beta chains appeared to be HLA-restricted in a later analysis, and the HLA associations seemed to be driven largely by CMV exposure. According to the authors, the approach could potentially be generalized to other disease states and immunological phenotypes. A further reported finding was that TCR beta sequences accurately predicted the HLA-A and HLA-B alleles for most subjects in the first cohort. Correlated functional status among segregating V segments might be attributable to linkage disequilibrium, but an unknown experimental factor could not be ruled out. Cytomegalovirus status was reported to be diagnosed by the classifier with high specificity and sensitivity in both the original and validation cohorts. The presence/absence analyses assumed that sequencing depth was roughly uniform across donors, and that assumption may not be true. According to a later genetic analysis, donors in an Asian-associated ancestry cluster had fewer N-insertions in productive TCRs than the approximately 670-donor mean.

Recombination joined TRBV4-3 with TRBJ2-1, with a tentative D gene TRBD1 over 8 matching bases. Material: PBMCs. This TCR derives from a boy between 2 and 10 years old in good health and CMV-seronegative. The nucleotide sequence reads as follows: TGCGCCAGCAGCCAATATGTCGGGACAGGAGCGGGATGGGACGAGCAGTTCTTC. This codes for CASSQYVGTGAGWDEQFF.